This is a list of T cell receptor beta chains from one sample in a study of T-cell reconstitution after alpha-beta-depleted transplantation in children. TCRdb fed the PCR reads into MiXCR, producing one record per CDR3 protein. The profile covers fewer than 1 million distinct CDR3 sequences, with about 15% appearing a single time and 5% taken by the ten largest. The sequencing used PBMCs, mostly from graft donor cells, collected 360 days after TCRalphabeta/CD19-depleted stem cell transplant. The receptors were sampled from a male patient younger than 18 who had a stem cell transplant for acute lymphoblastic leukemia, so the T cells may come from the graft donor. Each CDR3 is given with its conserved first and last residue. Each record gives: V gene, J gene, D gene, clone size, CDR3 protein, CDR3 DNA. A D gene is named only where the DNA matches it firmly. For some rows the clone size is stated as once, few or many, or as a class when expanded; others skip it.

TRBV7-9	TRBJ2-2	-	few	CAIPLTGIWVPGELFF	TGTGCCATACCATTAACGGGAATCTGGGTTCCCGGGGAGCTGTTTTTT
TRBV6-5	TRBJ2-3	TRBD2	-	CASSYSGLGLAGREDTQYF	TGTGCCAGCAGTTACTCCGGCCTGGGACTAGCGGGCAGGGAAGATACGCAGTATTTT
TRBV6-5	TRBJ2-7	-	many	CASSSRDSRPYEQYF	TGTGCCAGCAGTTCTCGGGACTCCCGTCCCTACGAGCAGTACTTC
TRBV7-9	TRBJ2-1	-	few	CASSWAGDEQFF	TGTGCCAGCAGCTGGGCCGGGGATGAGCAGTTCTTC
TRBV20-1	TRBJ2-3	-	few	CSARGGLSRPGPDTQYF	TGCAGTGCTAGAGGTGGACTTTCCCGGCCAGGGCCAGATACGCAGTATTTT
TRBV5-1	TRBJ2-3	-	many	CASSPDSGTDTQYF	TGCGCCAGCAGCCCAGATTCCGGCACAGATACGCAGTATTTT
TRBV5-8	TRBJ2-1	TRBD1	few	CASSEGQGFYNEQFF	TGTGCCAGCAGCGAAGGACAGGGATTCTACAATGAGCAGTTCTTC
TRBV3-1	TRBJ2-1	TRBD2	-	CASSSHSGTSYNEQFF	TGTGCCAGCAGCTCCCATAGCGGGACCTCCTACAATGAGCAGTTCTTC
TRBV10-1	TRBJ2-7	TRBD2	few	CASSYGLAGGPGRYEQYF	TGCGCCAGCAGCTACGGACTAGCGGGAGGGCCGGGCCGCTACGAGCAGTACTTC
TRBV19	TRBJ1-5	TRBD1	-	CASSMWDRNQPQHF	TGTGCCAGTAGTATGTGGGACAGAAATCAGCCCCAGCATTTT
TRBV12-3/TRBV12-4	TRBJ1-2	-	-	CASSFQGGAIYF	TGTGCCAGCAGTTTTCAAGGAGGGGCGATTTATTTC
TRBV2	TRBJ1-5	-	few	CASRRGSQPQHF	TGTGCCAGCAGGAGGGGTAGTCAGCCCCAGCATTTT
TRBV29-1	TRBJ2-1	TRBD2	few	CSVGVTSGSGYEQFF	TGCAGCGTTGGTGTGACTAGCGGGAGTGGCTATGAGCAGTTCTTC
TRBV20-1	TRBJ2-1	TRBD2	-	CGMAGGPLDEQFF	TGCGGGATGGCGGGAGGGCCGCTGGATGAGCAGTTCTTC
TRBV4-1	TRBJ2-1	TRBD2	-	CASSQPMQREGRDNEQFF	TGCGCCAGCAGCCAACCGATGCAGCGGGAGGGCCGGGACAATGAGCAGTTCTTC
TRBV7-8	TRBJ2-1	-	many	CASSLGPRRGNTYNEQFF	TGTGCCAGCAGCTTAGGCCCAAGGAGAGGGAACACCTACAATGAGCAGTTCTTC
TRBV25-1	TRBJ1-1	-	-	CASSVYRELNTEAFF	TGTGCCAGCAGTGTATACAGGGAACTGAACACTGAAGCTTTCTTT
TRBV7-9	TRBJ1-1	-	-	CASSSGALRDTEAFF	TGTGCCAGCAGCTCTGGGGCGCTAAGGGACACTGAAGCTTTCTTT
TRBV29-1	TRBJ2-1	TRBD2	many	CSVRAGPSYNEQFF	TGCAGCGTGAGAGCGGGACCCTCCTACAATGAGCAGTTCTTC
TRBV10-3	TRBJ1-1	-	-	CAIRGRNSGTEAFF	TGTGCCATCAGAGGACGCAACTCGGGCACTGAAGCTTTCTTT
TRBV9	TRBJ2-2	TRBD2	many	CASSVASGVNTGELFF	TGTGCCAGCAGCGTAGCCAGCGGGGTGAACACCGGGGAGCTGTTTTTT
TRBV7-6	TRBJ1-2	-	many	CASSPDGRAEGYGYTF	TGTGCCAGCAGCCCCGACGGTAGAGCAGAGGGCTATGGCTACACCTTC
TRBV5-1	TRBJ1-1	-	few	CASSSDPNTEAFF	TGCGCCAGCAGCTCGGACCCGAACACTGAAGCTTTCTTT
TRBV6-2/TRBV6-3	TRBJ2-2	TRBD2	few	CASSYKRTSGTNTGELFF	TGTGCCAGCAGTTATAAGCGCACTAGCGGGACGAACACCGGGGAGCTGTTTTTT
TRBV29-1	TRBJ1-1	TRBD1	-	CSVGRGLTEAFF	TGCAGCGTTGGCAGGGGGTTGACTGAAGCTTTCTTT
TRBV7-8	TRBJ2-1	-	-	CASSLLTALSYNEQFF	TGTGCCAGCAGCTTATTGACGGCCCTCTCCTACAATGAGCAGTTCTTC
TRBV20-1	TRBJ2-7	TRBD1	few	CSARGTGGYEQYF	TGCAGTGCTAGAGGGACAGGGGGATACGAGCAGTACTTC
TRBV27	TRBJ1-1	TRBD1	few	CASSSDRALNTEAFF	TGTGCCAGCAGCTCGGACAGGGCCTTGAACACTGAAGCTTTCTTT
TRBV6-5	TRBJ2-7	TRBD1	once	CASSYYRTFTGAYEQYF	TGTGCCAGCAGTTACTACCGCACGTTTACAGGGGCCTACGAGCAGTACTTC
TRBV12-3/TRBV12-4	TRBJ1-5	TRBD1	few	CASSLQKQGYQPQHF	TGTGCCAGCAGTTTACAAAAACAGGGGTATCAGCCCCAGCATTTT
TRBV25-1	TRBJ2-7	-	many	CASSEGILSYYEQYF	TGTGCCAGCAGTGAAGGGATACTATCCTACTACGAGCAGTACTTC
TRBV3-1	TRBJ2-3	-	-	CASSQGLLNTDTQYF	TGTGCCAGCAGCCAGGGACTCCTAAACACAGATACGCAGTATTTT
TRBV28	TRBJ1-1	-	many	CASSWTEGFFMNTEAFF	TGTGCCAGCAGTTGGACAGAGGGGTTTTTCATGAACACTGAAGCTTTCTTT
TRBV29-1	TRBJ2-3	TRBD2	many	CSVAGGYTDTQYF	TGCAGCGTTGCGGGAGGGTACACAGATACGCAGTATTTT
TRBV24-1	TRBJ2-2	-	few	CATSGGGLHTGELFF	TGTGCCACCAGTGGAGGCGGGTTACACACCGGGGAGCTGTTTTTT
TRBV5-1	TRBJ1-1	TRBD1	few	CASSLAVSRGLEEAFF	TGCGCCAGCAGCTTGGCCGTCTCCAGGGGGCTAGAGGAAGCTTTCTTT
TRBV7-2	TRBJ2-1	TRBD2	-	CASSSRLAALNNEQFF	TGTGCCAGCAGCTCTAGACTAGCGGCGCTTAACAATGAGCAGTTCTTC
TRBV20-1	TRBJ1-1	-	few	CSAKVVGTEAFF	TGCAGTGCAAAGGTGGTGGGCACTGAAGCTTTCTTT
TRBV11-1	TRBJ1-4	TRBD1	few	CASSTIRGQGWRKLFF	TGTGCCAGCAGCACCATTCGGGGACAGGGTTGGCGAAAACTGTTTTTT
TRBV9	TRBJ2-1	TRBD2	-	CASSVEASGEEFF	TGTGCCAGCAGCGTAGAGGCTAGCGGAGAGGAGTTCTTC
TRBV20-1	TRBJ2-1	-	-	CSARGDSPYNEQFF	TGCAGTGCTAGGGGGGACTCTCCCTACAATGAGCAGTTCTTC
TRBV3-1	TRBJ1-1	-	few	CASSKRDRNTEAFF	TGTGCCAGCAGCAAACGGGACCGGAACACTGAAGCTTTCTTT
TRBV10-2	TRBJ2-7	-	few	CASRVSGAHPGDEQYF	TGCGCCAGCAGGGTAAGTGGAGCTCATCCGGGAGACGAGCAGTACTTC
TRBV7-8	TRBJ1-6	-	-	CASSLAGYGGNSPLHF	TGTGCCAGCAGCTTAGCGGGGTATGGGGGTAATTCACCCCTCCACTTT
TRBV2	TRBJ2-4	TRBD2	-	CASGEREGTKNIQYF	TGTGCCAGCGGCGAGCGGGAGGGAACCAAAAACATTCAGTACTTC
TRBV29-1	TRBJ2-1	TRBD2	-	CSVEGSGGSSYNEQFF	TGCAGCGTTGAGGGTAGCGGGGGGAGCTCCTACAATGAGCAGTTCTTC
TRBV4-1	TRBJ2-3	TRBD2	few	CASSRTSFKREGLYTQYF	TGCGCCAGCAGCCGCACATCCTTTAAGCGGGAGGGCCTTTATACGCAGTATTTT
TRBV6-1	TRBJ2-7	-	once	CASSEERLVNYEQYF	TGTGCCAGCAGTGAAGAGCGACTAGTAAACTACGAGCAGTACTTC
TRBV5-1	TRBJ2-1	-	-	CASQEVNGPYNEQFF	TGCGCCAGCCAGGAAGTGAATGGGCCTTACAATGAGCAGTTCTTC
TRBV12-3/TRBV12-4	TRBJ2-4	-	-	CASSQTGRRDIQYF	TGTGCCAGCAGTCAAACAGGGCGAAGGGACATTCAGTACTTC
TRBV12-3/TRBV12-4	TRBJ2-5	-	-	CASSDWGTQYF	TGTGCCAGCAGTGACTGGGGGACCCAGTACTTC